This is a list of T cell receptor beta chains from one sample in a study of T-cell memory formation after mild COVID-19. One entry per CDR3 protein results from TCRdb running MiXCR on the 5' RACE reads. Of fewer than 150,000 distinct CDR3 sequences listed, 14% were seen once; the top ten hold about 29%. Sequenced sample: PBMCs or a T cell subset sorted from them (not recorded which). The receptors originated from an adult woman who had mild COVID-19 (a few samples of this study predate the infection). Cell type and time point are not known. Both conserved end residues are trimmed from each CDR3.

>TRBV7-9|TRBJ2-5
ASSPGISSGETQY
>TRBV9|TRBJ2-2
ASSVGGAYTGELF
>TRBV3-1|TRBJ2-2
ASSRAGGGRTGELF
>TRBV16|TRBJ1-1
ASSQIPWGTGGRDTEAF
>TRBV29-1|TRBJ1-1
SVLMGTEAF
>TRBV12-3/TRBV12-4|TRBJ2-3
ASSSRLAGLTDTQY
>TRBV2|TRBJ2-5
ASRRGQGETQY
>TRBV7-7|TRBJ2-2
ASSPWANTGELF
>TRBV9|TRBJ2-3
ASSVDGSGGTDTQY
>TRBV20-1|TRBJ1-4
SATDSTNEKLF
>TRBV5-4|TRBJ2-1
ASSFGTSGGYEQF
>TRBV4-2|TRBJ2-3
ASSQEVARINTDTQY
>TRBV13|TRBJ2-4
ASSPRTSGNIQY
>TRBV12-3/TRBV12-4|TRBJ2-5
ASRVSVSETQY
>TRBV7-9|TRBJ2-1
ASSSPGSTNEQF
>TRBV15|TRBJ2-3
ATSRDWLAASTDTQY
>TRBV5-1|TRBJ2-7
ASSLLGPTYEQY
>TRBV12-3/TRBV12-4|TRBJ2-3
ASSFLGTDTQY
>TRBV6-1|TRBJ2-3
ASSDGTGGTDTQY
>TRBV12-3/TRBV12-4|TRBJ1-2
ASSSPWGDQYGYT
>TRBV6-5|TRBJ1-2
ASSYLTGGPGYT
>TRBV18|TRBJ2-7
ASSPTTYEQY
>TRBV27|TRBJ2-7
ASGEGQGMYEQY
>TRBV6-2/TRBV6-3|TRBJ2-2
ASRGPVGELF
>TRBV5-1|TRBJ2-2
ASSPGAGMGTGELF
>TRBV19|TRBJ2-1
ASSPRDSKRDEQF
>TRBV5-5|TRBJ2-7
ASSHHYEQY
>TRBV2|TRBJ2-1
ASRGYSMSSYNEQF
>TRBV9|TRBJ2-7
ASSVTGGAGEQY
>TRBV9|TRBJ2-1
ASSHPRRLAGGNEQF
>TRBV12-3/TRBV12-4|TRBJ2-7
ASSSGTGGGDEQY
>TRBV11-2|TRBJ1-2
ASSLGPGHYYGYT
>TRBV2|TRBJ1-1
AISTGTWGTEAF
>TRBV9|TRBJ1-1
ASSDSRDVEAF
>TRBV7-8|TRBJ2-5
ASSFGTVELMGETQY
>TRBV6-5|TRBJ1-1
ASTPNGGTEAF
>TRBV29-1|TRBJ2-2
SVGGDPGELF
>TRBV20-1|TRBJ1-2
SVKEARDYGYT
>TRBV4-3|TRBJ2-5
ASSQDPGQAKTQY
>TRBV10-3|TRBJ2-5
AISDPDPQEGETQY
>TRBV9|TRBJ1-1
ASSPPDSGDTEAF
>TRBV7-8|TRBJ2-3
ASSLGASGGGGTQY
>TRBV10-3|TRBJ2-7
AISEKGQGPYEQY
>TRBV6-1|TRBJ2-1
ASTTTPGGYEQF
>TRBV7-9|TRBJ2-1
ASSSLGGGPLHNEQF
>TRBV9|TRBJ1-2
ASSATGSAYGYT
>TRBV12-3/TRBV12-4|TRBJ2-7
ASSPGTGEQY
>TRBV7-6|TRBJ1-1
ASSQDRSGTEAF
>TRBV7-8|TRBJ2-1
ASSLRLTSGGYNEQF
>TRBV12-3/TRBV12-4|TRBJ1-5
ASSSETDHMPGGNQPQH
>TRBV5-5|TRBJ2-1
ASSLGYRTYNEQF
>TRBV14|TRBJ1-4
ASSQKDRVNEKLF
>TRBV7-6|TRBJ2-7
ASSLGQGTYEQY
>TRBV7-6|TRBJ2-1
ASSLPGFNEQF
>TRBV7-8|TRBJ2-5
ASSLEASGNQETQY
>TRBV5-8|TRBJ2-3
ASSLGLAGGLDTQY
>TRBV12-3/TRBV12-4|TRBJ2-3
ASTLWGQRNTDTQY
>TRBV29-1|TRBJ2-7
SVIQGYEQY
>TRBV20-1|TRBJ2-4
SARSKDREDIQY
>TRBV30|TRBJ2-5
AWIAPLHQGSETQY